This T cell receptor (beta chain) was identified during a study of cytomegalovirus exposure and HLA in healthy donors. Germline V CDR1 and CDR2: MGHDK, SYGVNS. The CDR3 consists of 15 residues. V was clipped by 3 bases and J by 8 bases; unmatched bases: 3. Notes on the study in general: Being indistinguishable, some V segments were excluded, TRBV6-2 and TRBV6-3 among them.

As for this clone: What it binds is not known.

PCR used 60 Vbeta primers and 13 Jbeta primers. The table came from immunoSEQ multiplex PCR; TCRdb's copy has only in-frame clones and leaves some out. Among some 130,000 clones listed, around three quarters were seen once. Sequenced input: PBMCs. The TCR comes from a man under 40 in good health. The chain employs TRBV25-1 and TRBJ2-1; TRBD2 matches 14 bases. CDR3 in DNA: TGTGCCAGCAGTGACCCGGGACTAGCGGGAGATGAGCAGTTCTTC. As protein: CASSDPGLAGDEQFF.